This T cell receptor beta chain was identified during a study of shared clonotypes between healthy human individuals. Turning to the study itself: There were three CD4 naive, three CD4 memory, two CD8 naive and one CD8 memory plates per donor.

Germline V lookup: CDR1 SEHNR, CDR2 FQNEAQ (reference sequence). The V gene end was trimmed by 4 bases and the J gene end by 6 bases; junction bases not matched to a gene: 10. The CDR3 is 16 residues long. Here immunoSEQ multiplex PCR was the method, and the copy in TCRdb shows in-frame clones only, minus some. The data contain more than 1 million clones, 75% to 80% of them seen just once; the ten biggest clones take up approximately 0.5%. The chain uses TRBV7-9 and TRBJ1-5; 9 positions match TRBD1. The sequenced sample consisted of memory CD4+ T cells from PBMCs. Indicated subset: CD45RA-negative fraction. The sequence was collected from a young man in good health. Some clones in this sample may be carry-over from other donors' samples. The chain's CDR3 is CASSSTGTGKSQPQHF. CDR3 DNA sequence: TGTGCCAGCAGCTCAACAGGGACAGGGAAGAGTCAGCCCCAGCATTTT.